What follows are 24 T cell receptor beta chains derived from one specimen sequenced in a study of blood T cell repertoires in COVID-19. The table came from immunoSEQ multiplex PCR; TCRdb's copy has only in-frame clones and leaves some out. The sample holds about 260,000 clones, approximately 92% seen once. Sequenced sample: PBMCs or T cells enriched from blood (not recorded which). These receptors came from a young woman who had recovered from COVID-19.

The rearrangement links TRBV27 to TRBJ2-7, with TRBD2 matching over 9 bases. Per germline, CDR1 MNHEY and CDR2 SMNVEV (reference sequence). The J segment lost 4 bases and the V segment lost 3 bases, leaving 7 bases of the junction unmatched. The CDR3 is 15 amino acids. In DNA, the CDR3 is TGTGCCAGCAGTTTTGGGGTGGCGGGGGGGTACGAGCAGTACTTC. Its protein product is CASSFGVAGGYEQYF.

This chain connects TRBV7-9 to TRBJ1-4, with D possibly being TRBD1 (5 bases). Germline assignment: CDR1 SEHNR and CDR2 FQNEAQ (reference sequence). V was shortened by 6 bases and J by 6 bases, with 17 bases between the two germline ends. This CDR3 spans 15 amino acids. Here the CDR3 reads CASRKNAGVDEKLFF. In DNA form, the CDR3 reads TGTGCCAGCAGGAAAAATGCGGGGGTGGATGAAAAACTGTTTTTT.

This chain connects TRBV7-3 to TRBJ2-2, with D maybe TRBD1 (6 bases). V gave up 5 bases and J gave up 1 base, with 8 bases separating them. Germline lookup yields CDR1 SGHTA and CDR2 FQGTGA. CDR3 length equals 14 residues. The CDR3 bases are TGTGCCAGCAGCCAGGGACAGAACACCGGGGAGCTGTTTTTT. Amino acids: CASSQGQNTGELFF. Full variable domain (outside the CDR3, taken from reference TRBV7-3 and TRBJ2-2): GAGVSQTPSNKVTEKGKYVELRCDPISGHTALYWYRQSLGQGPEFLIYFQGTGAADDSGLPNDRFFAVRPEGSVSTLKIQRTERGDSAVYLCASSQGQNTGELFFGEGSRLTVL.

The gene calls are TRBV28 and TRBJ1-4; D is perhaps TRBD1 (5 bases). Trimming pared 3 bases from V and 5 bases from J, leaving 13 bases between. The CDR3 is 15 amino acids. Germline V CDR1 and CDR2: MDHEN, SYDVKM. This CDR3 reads CASSLDQGVNEKLFF. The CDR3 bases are TGTGCCAGCAGTTTGGATCAGGGTGTAAATGAAAAACTGTTTTTT.

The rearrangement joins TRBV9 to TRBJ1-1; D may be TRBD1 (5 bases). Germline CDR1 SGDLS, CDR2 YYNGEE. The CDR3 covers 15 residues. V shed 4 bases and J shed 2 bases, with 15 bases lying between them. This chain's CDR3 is CASSPRAQSNTEAFF. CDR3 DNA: TGTGCCAGCAGCCCCAGGGCCCAGAGCAACACTGAAGCTTTCTTT.

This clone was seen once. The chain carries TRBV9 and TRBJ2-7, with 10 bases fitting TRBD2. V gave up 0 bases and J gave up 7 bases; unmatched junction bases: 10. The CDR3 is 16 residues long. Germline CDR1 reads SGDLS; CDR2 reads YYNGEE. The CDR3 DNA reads TGTGCCAGCAGCGTAGGCGCCCAGCGGGGGGGCGGGGAGCAGTACTTC. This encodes CASSVGAQRGGGEQYF.

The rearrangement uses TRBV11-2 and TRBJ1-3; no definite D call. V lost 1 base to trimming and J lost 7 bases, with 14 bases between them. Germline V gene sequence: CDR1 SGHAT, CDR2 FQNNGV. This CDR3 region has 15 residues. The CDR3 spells CASSLGGNLGNTIYF. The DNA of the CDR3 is TGTGCCAGCAGCTTAGGAGGTAATCTCGGCAACACCATATATTTT.

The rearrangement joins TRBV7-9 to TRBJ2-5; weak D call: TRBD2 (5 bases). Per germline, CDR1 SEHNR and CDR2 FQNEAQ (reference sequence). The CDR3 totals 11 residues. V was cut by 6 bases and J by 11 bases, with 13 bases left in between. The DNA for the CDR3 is TGTGCCAGCAGTTCTGACGGGATACAGTACTTC. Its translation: CASSSDGIQYF.

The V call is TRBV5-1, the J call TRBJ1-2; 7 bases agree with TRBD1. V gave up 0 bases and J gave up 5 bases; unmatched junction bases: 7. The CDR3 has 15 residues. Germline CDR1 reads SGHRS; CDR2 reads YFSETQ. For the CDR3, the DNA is TGCGCCAGCAGCTTGGGGGACAGTTGGCCTTATGGCTACACCTTC. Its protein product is CASSLGDSWPYGYTF.

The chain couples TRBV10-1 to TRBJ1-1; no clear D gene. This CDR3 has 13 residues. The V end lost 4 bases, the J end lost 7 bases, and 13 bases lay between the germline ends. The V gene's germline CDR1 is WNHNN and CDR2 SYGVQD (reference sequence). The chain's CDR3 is CASSALIEGEAFF. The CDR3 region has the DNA TGCGCCAGCAGTGCCCTCATCGAGGGTGAAGCTTTCTTT.

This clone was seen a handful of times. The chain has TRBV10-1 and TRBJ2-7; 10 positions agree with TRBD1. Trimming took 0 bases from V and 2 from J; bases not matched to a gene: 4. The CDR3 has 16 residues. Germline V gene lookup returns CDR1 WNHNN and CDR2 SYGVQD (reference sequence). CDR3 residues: CASSESVTGGTYEQYF. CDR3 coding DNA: TGCGCCAGCAGTGAGTCGGTGACAGGGGGCACCTACGAGCAGTACTTC.

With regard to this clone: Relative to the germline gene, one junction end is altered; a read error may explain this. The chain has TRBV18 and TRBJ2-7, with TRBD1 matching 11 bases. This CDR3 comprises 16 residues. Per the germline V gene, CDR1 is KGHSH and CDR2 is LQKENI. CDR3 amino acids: CASSPPDRGLTYEQYF. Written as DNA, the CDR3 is TGTGCCAGCTCCCCACCGGACAGGGGGCTGACCTACGAGCAGTACTTC.

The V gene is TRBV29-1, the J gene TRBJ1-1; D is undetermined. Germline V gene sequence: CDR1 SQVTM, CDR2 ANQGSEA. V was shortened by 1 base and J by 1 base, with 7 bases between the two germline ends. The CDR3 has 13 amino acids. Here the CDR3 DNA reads TGCAGCGTTGAAGGGCACGCGAACACTGAAGCTTTCTTT. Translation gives CSVEGHANTEAFF.

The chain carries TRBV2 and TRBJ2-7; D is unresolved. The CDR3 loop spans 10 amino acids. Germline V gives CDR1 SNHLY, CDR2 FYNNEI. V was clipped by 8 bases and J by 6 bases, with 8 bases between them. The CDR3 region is CASAAGEQYF. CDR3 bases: TGTGCCAGCGCTGCCGGCGAGCAGTACTTC.

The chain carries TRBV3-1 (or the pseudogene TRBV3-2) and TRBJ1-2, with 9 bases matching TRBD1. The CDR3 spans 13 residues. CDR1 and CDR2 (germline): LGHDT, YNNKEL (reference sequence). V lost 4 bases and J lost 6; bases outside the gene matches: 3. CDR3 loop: CASSLRTGDGYTF. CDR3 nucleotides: TGTGCCAGCAGCCTAAGGACAGGGGATGGCTACACCTTC.

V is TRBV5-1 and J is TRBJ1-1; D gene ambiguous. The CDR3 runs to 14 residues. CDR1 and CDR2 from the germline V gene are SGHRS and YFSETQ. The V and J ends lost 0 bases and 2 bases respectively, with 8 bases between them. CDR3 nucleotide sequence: TGCGCCAGCAGCTTGGCCTCGAGTAACACTGAAGCTTTCTTT. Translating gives CASSLASSNTEAFF.

The CDR3 DNA is TGTGCCAGCAGCTCCCCGGGACAGGGGCAGAGGGACTATGGCTACACCTTC. It codes for CASSSPGQGQRDYGYTF. The rearrangement joins TRBV7-8 to TRBJ1-2, with TRBD1 identical over 10 bases. Germline loops: CDR1 SGHVS, CDR2 FQNEAQ. The V and J ends lost 4 bases and 3 bases, in that order; junction bases with no gene match: 11. The CDR3 contains 17 residues.

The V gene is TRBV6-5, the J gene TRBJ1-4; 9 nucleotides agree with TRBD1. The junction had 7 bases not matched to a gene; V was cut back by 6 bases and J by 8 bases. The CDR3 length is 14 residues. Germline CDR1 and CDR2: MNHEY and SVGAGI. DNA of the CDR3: TGTGCCAGCAGCGGACAGGGGCGGCGCGAAAAACTGTTTTTT. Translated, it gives CASSGQGRREKLFF.

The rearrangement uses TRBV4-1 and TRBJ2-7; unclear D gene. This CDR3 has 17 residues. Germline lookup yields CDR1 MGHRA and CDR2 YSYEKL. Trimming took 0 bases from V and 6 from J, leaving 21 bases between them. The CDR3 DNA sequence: TGCGCCAGCAGCCAAGATAGGATGGCGGCCGACGGCGGCGAGCAGTACTTC. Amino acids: CASSQDRMAADGGEQYF.

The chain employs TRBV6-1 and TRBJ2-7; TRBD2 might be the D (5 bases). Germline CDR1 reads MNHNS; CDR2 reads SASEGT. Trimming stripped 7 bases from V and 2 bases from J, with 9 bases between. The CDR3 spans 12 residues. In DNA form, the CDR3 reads TGTGCCAGCAAAGACGGGACCTACGAGCAGTACTTC. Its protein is CASKDGTYEQYF.

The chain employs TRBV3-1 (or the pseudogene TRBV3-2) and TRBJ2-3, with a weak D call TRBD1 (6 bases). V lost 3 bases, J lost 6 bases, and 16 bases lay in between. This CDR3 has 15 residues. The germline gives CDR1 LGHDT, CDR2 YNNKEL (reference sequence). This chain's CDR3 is CASSQGDTGLDTQYF. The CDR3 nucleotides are TGTGCCAGCAGCCAGGGGGACACCGGTTTGGATACGCAGTATTTT.

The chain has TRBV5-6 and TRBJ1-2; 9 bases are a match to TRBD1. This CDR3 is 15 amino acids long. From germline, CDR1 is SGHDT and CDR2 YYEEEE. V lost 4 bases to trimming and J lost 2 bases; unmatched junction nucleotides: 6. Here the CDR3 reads CASSPGTGRNYGYTF. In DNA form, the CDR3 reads TGTGCCAGCAGCCCCGGGACAGGGAGGAACTATGGCTACACCTTC.

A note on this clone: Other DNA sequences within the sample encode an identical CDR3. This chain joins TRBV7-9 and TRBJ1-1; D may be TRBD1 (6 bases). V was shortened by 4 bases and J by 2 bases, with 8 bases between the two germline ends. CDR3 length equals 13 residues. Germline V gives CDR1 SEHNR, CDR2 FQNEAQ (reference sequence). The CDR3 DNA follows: TGTGCCAGCAGCTCACAGGGTAACACTGAAGCTTTCTTT. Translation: CASSSQGNTEAFF.

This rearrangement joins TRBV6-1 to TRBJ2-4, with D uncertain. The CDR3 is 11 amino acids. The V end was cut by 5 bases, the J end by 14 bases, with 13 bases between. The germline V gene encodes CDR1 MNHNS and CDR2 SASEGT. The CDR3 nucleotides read TGTGCCAGCAGTTATTTCCCAGATAAGTACTTC. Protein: CASSYFPDKYF.